The clone carrying this TCR beta chain appeared many times. The source of the sample is a study of neurological immune-mediated disorders. Overall study: The disease course was relapsing-remitting in roughly 31 and secondary progressive in about 8.5% of the roughly 34 multiple sclerosis patients.

A total of 2 million PBMCs stored at -80 degrees C provided the unsorted libraries. TCRdb reprocessed the 5' RACE reads via MiXCR and lists one record per CDR3 protein. In the table there are 25,000 to 35,000 distinct CDR3 sequences, about 1.4% of which are singletons. The germline CDR1 and CDR2 sequences are SQVTM and ANQGSEA. This CDR3 region has 14 residues. V gave up 7 bases and J gave up 0 bases; unmatched junction bases: 6. This sequence was found in a woman aged 30 to 39 with multiple sclerosis. The source material was PBMCs. The V and J genes are TRBV29-1 and TRBJ2-5; 9 nucleotides align to TRBD1. The CDR3 DNA is TGCAGCGCTGACAGGGGGATGTACCAAGAGACCCAGTACTTC. As protein: CSADRGMYQETQYF.